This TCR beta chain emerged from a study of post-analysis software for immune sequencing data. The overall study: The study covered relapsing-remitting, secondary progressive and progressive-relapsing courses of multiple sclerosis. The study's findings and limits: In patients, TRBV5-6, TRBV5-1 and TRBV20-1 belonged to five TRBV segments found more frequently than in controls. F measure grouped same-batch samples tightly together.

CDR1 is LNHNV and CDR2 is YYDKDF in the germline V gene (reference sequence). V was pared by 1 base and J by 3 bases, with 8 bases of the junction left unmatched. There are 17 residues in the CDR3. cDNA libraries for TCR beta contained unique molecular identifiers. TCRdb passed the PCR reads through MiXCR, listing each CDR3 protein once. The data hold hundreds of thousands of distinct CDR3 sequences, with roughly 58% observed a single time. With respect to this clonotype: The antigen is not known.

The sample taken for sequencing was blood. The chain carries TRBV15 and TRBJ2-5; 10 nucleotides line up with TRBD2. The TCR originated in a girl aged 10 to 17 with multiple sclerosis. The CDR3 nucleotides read TGTGCCACCAGCAGAGGGTTCAGGACTAGCGGAAAAGAGACCCAGTACTTC. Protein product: CATSRGFRTSGKETQYF.